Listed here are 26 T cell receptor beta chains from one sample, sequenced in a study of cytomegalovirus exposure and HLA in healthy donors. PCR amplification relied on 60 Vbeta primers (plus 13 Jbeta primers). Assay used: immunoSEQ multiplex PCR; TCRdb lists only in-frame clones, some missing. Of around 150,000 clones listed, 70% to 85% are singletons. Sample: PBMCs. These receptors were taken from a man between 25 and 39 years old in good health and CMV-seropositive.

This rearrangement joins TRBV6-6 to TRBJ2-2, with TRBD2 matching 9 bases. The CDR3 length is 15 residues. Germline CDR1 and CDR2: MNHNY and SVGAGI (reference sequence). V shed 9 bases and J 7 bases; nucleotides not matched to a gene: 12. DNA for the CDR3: TGTGCCAGTCTTAAGATAGCGGGAGCCGGCGGGGAGCTGTTTTTT. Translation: CASLKIAGAGGELFF.

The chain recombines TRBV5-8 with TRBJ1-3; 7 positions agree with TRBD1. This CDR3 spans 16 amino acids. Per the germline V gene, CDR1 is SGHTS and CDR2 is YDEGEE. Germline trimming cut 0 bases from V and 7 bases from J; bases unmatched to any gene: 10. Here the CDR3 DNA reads TGTGCCAGCAGCTTGGCCTGGGGCAGGGGGTCGAACACCATATATTTT. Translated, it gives CASSLAWGRGSNTIYF.

The CDR3 sequence: CASSRDRATYEQYF. In nucleotides, the CDR3 is TGTGCCAGCAGCCGAGACAGGGCTACCTACGAGCAGTACTTC. The chain couples TRBV11-2 to TRBJ2-7, with 7 bases that match TRBD1. Unmatched junction bases numbered 6, after V lost 5 bases and J lost 2 bases. The CDR3 contains 14 residues. CDR1 and CDR2 from the germline V gene are SGHAT and FQNNGV.

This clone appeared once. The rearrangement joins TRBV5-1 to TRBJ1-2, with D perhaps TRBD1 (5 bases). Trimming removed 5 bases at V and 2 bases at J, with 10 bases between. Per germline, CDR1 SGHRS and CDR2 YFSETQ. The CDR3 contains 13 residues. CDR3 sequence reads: CASRQDLNYGYTF. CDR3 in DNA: TGCGCCAGCAGACAGGACCTGAACTATGGCTACACCTTC.

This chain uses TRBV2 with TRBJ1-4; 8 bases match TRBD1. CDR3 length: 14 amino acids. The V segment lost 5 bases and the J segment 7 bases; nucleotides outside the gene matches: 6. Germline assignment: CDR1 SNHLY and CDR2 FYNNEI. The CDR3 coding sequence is TGTGCCAGCAGTCGCCAGGGGGCGGGTGAAAAACTGTTTTTT. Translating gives CASSRQGAGEKLFF.

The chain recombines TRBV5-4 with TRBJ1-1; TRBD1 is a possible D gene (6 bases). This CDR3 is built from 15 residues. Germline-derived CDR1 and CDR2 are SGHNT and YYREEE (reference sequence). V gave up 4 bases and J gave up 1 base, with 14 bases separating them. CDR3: CASSHTEGGNTEAFF. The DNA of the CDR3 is TGTGCCAGCAGCCACACTGAAGGGGGGAACACTGAAGCTTTCTTT.

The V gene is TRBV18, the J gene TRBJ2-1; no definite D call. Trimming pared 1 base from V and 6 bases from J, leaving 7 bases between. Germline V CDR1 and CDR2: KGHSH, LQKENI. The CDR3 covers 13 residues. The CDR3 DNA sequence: TGTGCCAGCTCACCACGTGTCGGCAATGAGCAGTTCTTC. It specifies CASSPRVGNEQFF.

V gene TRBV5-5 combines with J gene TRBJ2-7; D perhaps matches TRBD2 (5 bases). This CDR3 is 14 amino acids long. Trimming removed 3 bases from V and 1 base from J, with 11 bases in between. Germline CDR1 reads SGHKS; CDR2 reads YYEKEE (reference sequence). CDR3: CASSSLGISYEQYF. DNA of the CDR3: TGTGCCAGCAGCTCCCTCGGGATTTCCTACGAGCAGTACTTC.

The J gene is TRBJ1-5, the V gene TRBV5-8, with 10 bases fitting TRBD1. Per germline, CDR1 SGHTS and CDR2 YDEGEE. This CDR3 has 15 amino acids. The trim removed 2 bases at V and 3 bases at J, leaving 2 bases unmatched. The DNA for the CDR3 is TGTGCCAGCAGCTTAGACAGGGGGCACAATCAGCCCCAGCATTTT. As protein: CASSLDRGHNQPQHF.

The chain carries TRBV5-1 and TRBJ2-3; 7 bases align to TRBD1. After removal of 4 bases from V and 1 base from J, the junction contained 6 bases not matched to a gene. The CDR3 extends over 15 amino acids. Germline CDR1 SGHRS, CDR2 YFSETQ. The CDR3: CASSRTGAGTDTQYF. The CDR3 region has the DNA TGCGCCAGCAGCCGCACAGGGGCAGGCACAGATACGCAGTATTTT.

The CDR3 nucleotides read TGTGCCAGCAGTGAGGAGGCTGTTGGCAATCAGCCCCAGCATTTT. It encodes CASSEEAVGNQPQHF. This chain connects TRBV2 to TRBJ1-5; no definite D call. Germline V CDR1 and CDR2: SNHLY, FYNNEI. The ends were cut back, 3 bases at V and 2 bases at J, with 11 bases in the middle. The CDR3 sequence is 15 residues long. Full variable domain (rest looked up from reference TRBV2 and TRBJ1-5): EPEVTQTPSHQVTQMGQEVILRCVPISNHLYFYWYRQILGQKVEFLVSFYNNEISEKSEIFDDQFSVERPDGSNFTLKIRSTKLEDSAMYFCASSEEAVGNQPQHFGDGTRLSIL.

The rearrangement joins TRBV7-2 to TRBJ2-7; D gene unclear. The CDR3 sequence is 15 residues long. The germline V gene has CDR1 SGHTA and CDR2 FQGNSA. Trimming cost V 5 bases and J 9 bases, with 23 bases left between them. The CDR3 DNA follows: TGTGCCAGCAGCGAATTACCCGTTGTAGGAGCTGGGCAGTACTTC. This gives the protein CASSELPVVGAGQYF.

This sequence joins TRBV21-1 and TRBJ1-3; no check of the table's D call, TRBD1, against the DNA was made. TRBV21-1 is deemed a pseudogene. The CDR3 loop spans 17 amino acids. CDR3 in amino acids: CASSILTGARSGNTIYF. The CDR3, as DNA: TGTGCCAGCAGCATTTTGACAGGGGCTCGGTCTGGAAACACCATATATTTT.

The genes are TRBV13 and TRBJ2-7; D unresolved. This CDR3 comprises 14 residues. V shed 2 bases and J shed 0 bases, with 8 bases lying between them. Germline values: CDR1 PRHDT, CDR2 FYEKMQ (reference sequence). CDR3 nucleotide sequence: TGTGCCAGCAGCTTAACCGCAGACTCCTACGAGCAGTACTTC. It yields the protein CASSLTADSYEQYF.

CDR3: CASSIGQGGNTIYF. CDR3 coding DNA: TGTGCCAGTAGTATTGGGCAGGGTGGAAACACCATATATTTT. The chain links TRBV19 to TRBJ1-3; D possibly corresponds to TRBD1 (5 bases). Germline values: CDR1 LNHDA, CDR2 SQIVND (reference sequence). The CDR3 totals 14 residues. Trimming took off 3 bases at V and 3 bases at J, with 9 bases between the two ends.

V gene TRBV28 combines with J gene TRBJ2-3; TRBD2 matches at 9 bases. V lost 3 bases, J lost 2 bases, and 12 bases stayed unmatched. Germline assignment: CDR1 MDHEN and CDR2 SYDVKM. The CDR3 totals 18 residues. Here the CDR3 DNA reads TGTGCCAGCAGTTTCGGTAGCGGGAGCGGTATCTTCACAGATACGCAGTATTTT. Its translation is CASSFGSGSGIFTDTQYF.

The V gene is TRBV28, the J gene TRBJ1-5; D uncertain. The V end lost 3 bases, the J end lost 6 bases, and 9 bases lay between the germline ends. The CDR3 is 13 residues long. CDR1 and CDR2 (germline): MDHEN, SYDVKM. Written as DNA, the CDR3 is TGTGCCAGCAGTTTCGGTCCTACTCAGCCCCAGCATTTT. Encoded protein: CASSFGPTQPQHF.

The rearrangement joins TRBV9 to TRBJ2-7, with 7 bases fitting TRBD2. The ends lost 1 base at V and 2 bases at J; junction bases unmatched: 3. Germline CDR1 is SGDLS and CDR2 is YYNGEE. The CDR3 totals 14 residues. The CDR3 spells CASSVTSDAYEQYF. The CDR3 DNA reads TGTGCCAGCAGCGTAACTAGCGACGCCTACGAGCAGTACTTC.

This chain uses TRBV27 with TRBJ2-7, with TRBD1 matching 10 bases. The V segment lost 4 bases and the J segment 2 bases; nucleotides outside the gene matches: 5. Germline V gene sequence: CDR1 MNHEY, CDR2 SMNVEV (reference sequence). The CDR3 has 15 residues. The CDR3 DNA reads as TGTGCCAGCAGTTGGGGGACAGGGGATACCTACGAGCAGTACTTC. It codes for CASSWGTGDTYEQYF.

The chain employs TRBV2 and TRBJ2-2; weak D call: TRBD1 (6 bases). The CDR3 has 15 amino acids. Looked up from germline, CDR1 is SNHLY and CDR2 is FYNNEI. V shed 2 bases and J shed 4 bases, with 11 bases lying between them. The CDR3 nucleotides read TGTGCCAGCAGTGAAAACAGGGTTATCACCGGGGAGCTGTTTTTT. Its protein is CASSENRVITGELFF.

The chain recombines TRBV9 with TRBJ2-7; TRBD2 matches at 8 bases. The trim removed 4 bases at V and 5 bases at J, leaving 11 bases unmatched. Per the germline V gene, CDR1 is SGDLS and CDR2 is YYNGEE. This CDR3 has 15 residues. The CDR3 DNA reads TGTGCCAGCAGCTCCACTGGTCGAGCGGGGGACGAGCAGTACTTC. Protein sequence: CASSSTGRAGDEQYF.

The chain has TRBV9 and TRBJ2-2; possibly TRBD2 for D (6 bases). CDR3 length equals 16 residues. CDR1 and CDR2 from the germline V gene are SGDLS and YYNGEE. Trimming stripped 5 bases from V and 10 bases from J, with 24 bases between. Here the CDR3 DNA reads TGTGCCAGCAGACGAACTACTGCGGGGCCTTTAGAGGAGCTGTTTTTT. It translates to CASRRTTAGPLEELFF.

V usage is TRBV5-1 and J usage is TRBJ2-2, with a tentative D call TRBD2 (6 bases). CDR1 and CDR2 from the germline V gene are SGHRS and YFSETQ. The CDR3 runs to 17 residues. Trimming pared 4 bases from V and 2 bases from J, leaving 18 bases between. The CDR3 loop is CASSAHDGTLNTGELFF. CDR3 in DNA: TGCGCCAGCAGCGCTCATGACGGGACTCTAAACACCGGGGAGCTGTTTTTT. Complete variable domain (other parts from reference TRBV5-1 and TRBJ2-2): KAGVTQTPRYLIKTRGQQVTLSCSPISGHRSVSWYQQTPGQGLQFLFEYFSETQRNKGNFPGRFSGRQFSNSRSEMNVSTLELGDSALYLCASSAHDGTLNTGELFFGEGSRLTVL.

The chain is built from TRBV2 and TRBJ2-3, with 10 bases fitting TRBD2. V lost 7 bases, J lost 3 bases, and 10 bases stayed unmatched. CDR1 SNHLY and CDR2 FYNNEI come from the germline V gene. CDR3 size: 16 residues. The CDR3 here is CASTGQLAGVTDTQYF. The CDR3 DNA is TGTGCCAGCACCGGACAGCTAGCGGGAGTGACAGATACGCAGTATTTT.

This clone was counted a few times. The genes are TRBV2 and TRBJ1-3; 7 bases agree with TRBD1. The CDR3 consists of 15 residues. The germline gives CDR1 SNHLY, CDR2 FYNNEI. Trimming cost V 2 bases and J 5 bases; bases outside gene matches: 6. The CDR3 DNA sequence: TGTGCCAGCAGTGAACTGGACAGGAGAAGAAACACCATATATTTT. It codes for CASSELDRRRNTIYF. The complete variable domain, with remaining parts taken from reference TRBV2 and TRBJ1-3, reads EPEVTQTPSHQVTQMGQEVILRCVPISNHLYFYWYRQILGQKVEFLVSFYNNEISEKSEIFDDQFSVERPDGSNFTLKIRSTKLEDSAMYFCASSELDRRRNTIYFGEGSWLTVV.

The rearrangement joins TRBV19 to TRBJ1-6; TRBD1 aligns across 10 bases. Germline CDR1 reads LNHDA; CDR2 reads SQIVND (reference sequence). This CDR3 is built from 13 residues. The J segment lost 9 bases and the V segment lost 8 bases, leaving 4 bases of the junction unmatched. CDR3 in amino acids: CASAGTGVSPLHF. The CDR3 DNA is TGTGCCAGTGCCGGGACAGGGGTTTCACCCCTCCACTTT.